This passage covers 26 T cell receptor beta chains from one sample sequenced in a study of T cell repertoires in cytomegalovirus infection. Their specific antigens are unknown. TCRdb ran MiXCR on the reads and lists one entry per CDR3 protein. The sample consists of nearly 700,000 distinct CDR3 sequences, around a third of them appearing once. The sequences come from cultured PBMCs, collected from culture after CMV antigen stimulation. The receptors here all came from a human donor in good health (CMV status not recorded). Some clones in this sample may be carry-over from other donors' samples.

This rearrangement joins TRBV11-2 to TRBJ2-2, with D hard to call. V was shortened by 4 bases and J by 6 bases, with 9 bases between the two germline ends. There are 13 residues in the CDR3. From germline, CDR1 is SGHAT and CDR2 FQNNGV. This CDR3 reads CASSSNTPGELFF. The CDR3 DNA sequence: TGTGCCAGCAGCTCCAATACCCCCGGGGAGCTGTTTTTT. The whole variable domain, remainder taken from reference TRBV11-2 and TRBJ2-2, is EAGVAQSPRYKIIEKRQSVAFWCNPISGHATLYWYQQILGQGPKLLIQFQNNGVVDDSQLPKDRFSAERLKGVDSTLKIQPAKLEDSAVYLCASSSNTPGELFFGEGSRLTVL.

The chain joins TRBV7-9 to TRBJ1-3, with D possibly being TRBD1 (5 bases). The V and J ends lost 1 base and 4 bases respectively, with 11 bases between them. The germline V gene encodes CDR1 SEHNR and CDR2 FQNEAQ (reference sequence). The CDR3 is 15 residues long. The CDR3 is CASSLGWGDGNTIYF. Here the CDR3 DNA reads TGTGCCAGCAGCTTAGGGTGGGGGGACGGAAACACCATATATTTT.

The V call is TRBV23-1, the J call TRBJ1-2; D gene ambiguous. TRBV23-1 is marked as an open reading frame, function uncertain. The length of the CDR3 is 12 residues. CDR3 sequence reads: CATAGFNYGYTF. The DNA for the CDR3 is TGCGCTACGGCGGGATTTAACTATGGCTACACCTTC.

This clonotype was observed a few times. This CDR3 is CASSYPTGGGETQYF. CDR3 coding DNA: TGTGCCAGCAGTTACCCTACGGGGGGTGGGGAGACCCAGTACTTC. The gene calls are TRBV6-1 and TRBJ2-5; 7 bases match TRBD2. The J segment lost 5 bases and the V segment lost 5 bases, leaving 11 bases of the junction unmatched. The CDR3 covers 15 residues. CDR1 MNHNS and CDR2 SASEGT come from the germline V gene.

This chain links TRBV7-9 with TRBJ1-1; the D gene is possibly TRBD1 (5 bases). Germline lookup yields CDR1 SEHNR and CDR2 FQNEAQ (reference sequence). The CDR3 length is 15 residues. Deletions cut 7 bases from V and 0 bases from J, with 15 bases between. The CDR3: CASKVQDHLNTEAFF. CDR3 nucleotides: TGTGCCAGCAAGGTACAGGACCACCTGAACACTGAAGCTTTCTTT. The full variable domain, with the rest looked up from reference TRBV7-9 and TRBJ1-1, is DTGVSQNPRHKITKRGQNVTFRCDPISEHNRLYWYRQTLGQGPEFLTYFQNEAQLEKSRLLSDRFSAERPKGSFSTLEIQRTEQGDSAMYLCASKVQDHLNTEAFFGQGTRLTVV.

This clonotype was recorded many times. V is TRBV7-2 and J is TRBJ2-3, with D hard to call. Trimming pared 5 bases from V and 4 bases from J, leaving 10 bases between. This CDR3 region has 13 residues. Germline-derived CDR1 and CDR2 are SGHTA and FQGNSA. CDR3: CASSLLPADTQYF. As DNA, the CDR3 is TGTGCCAGCAGCCTACTACCCGCAGATACGCAGTATTTT.

This clonotype was observed a handful of times. This chain links TRBV27 with TRBJ2-2; no definite D call. Germline CDR1 reads MNHEY; CDR2 reads SMNVEV (reference sequence). The CDR3 loop spans 15 amino acids. V was trimmed by 0 bases and J by 9 bases, leaving 14 bases between them. The DNA of the CDR3 is TGTGCCAGCAGTTTATCGTTGGCAGCACACAGGGAGCTGTTTTTT. Amino acid sequence: CASSLSLAAHRELFF.

The chain recombines TRBV7-2 with TRBJ2-1; D unresolved. The CDR3 sequence is 13 residues long. Germline values: CDR1 SGHTA, CDR2 FQGNSA. V was clipped by 3 bases and J by 4 bases, with 7 bases between them. The CDR3 here is CASSFPQYNEQFF. The CDR3 DNA follows: TGTGCCAGCAGCTTCCCCCAGTACAATGAGCAGTTCTTC.

The V call is TRBV7-2, the J call TRBJ2-3, with TRBD2 identical over 10 bases. Trimming cost V 3 bases and J 5 bases; bases outside gene matches: 5. Germline CDR1 and CDR2: SGHTA and FQGNSA. The CDR3 is 15 amino acids. The CDR3 region has the DNA TGTGCCAGCAGCTTCCGGACTAGCGGTATAGATACGCAGTATTTT. Amino acid sequence: CASSFRTSGIDTQYF.

The genes are TRBV20-1 and TRBJ2-3; D is possibly TRBD2 (5 bases). The CDR3 totals 15 residues. V was trimmed by 1 base and J by 0 bases, leaving 11 bases between them. Germline V gene lookup returns CDR1 DFQATT and CDR2 SNEGSKA (reference sequence). The CDR3 sequence is CSARVEWTSTDTQYF. The CDR3 coding sequence is TGCAGTGCTAGAGTCGAATGGACTAGCACAGATACGCAGTATTTT.

This chain links TRBV11-2 with TRBJ2-3; D may match TRBD1 or TRBD2 (5 bases each). The germline V gene encodes CDR1 SGHAT and CDR2 FQNNGV. The CDR3 is made up of 19 amino acids. Trimming stripped 1 base from V and 6 bases from J, with 26 bases between. CDR3 DNA: TGTGCCAGCAGCTTAGGTGTGGTTGTCGGGACGGGGCTTCCCGATACGCAGTATTTT. Protein product: CASSLGVVVGTGLPDTQYF.

The chain employs TRBV7-8 and TRBJ2-1, with D perhaps TRBD1 or TRBD2 (5 bases each). Trimming took off 7 bases at V and 7 bases at J, with 17 bases between the two ends. The CDR3 length is 14 residues. The germline CDR1 and CDR2 sequences are SGHVS and FQNEAQ. CDR3 in DNA: TGTGCCAGCAACCACGTAGGGACCAAGAATGAGCAGTTCTTC. Its protein product is CASNHVGTKNEQFF.

This clonotype was detected a few times. DNA of the CDR3: TGTGCCAGCAGCTTGCTGGGGGGGGTGAAGGAGACCCAGTACTTC. It specifies CASSLLGGVKETQYF. The chain has TRBV7-9 and TRBJ2-5, with 7 bases lining up with TRBD2. The CDR3 length is 15 residues. V shed 3 bases and J 5 bases; nucleotides not matched to a gene: 9. Germline V gene data show CDR1 as SEHNR and CDR2 as FQNEAQ (reference sequence).

The genes are TRBV10-1 and TRBJ2-1; the match to TRBD2 covers 10 bases. CDR3 size: 15 residues. V shed 5 bases, J shed 7 bases, and the junction held 8 bases outside the gene matches. Germline V gene lookup returns CDR1 WNHNN and CDR2 SYGVQD (reference sequence). The CDR3 DNA sequence: TGCGCCAGCAGTACTCTAGCGGGAGAGGAGAATGAGCAGTTCTTC. It codes for CASSTLAGEENEQFF.

This chain connects TRBV19 to TRBJ1-2; D is unclear. Between the trimmed V and J ends, which lost 3 bases and 4 bases, there was a span of 18 bases. CDR1 and CDR2 from the germline V gene are LNHDA and SQIVND (reference sequence). This CDR3 is built from 16 residues. The CDR3 spells CASSILRQEWIYGYTF. The CDR3 nucleotides read TGTGCCAGTAGTATCCTAAGGCAGGAATGGATCTATGGCTACACCTTC.

This clonotype was picked up a small number of times. This chain uses TRBV11-2 with TRBJ2-2; 9 bases agree with TRBD2. The germline CDR1 and CDR2 sequences are SGHAT and FQNNGV. V shed 3 bases, J shed 6 bases, and the junction held 8 bases outside the gene matches. The CDR3 is 16 residues long. CDR3 in amino acids: CASSFGGGASSGELFF. CDR3 DNA: TGTGCCAGCAGCTTCGGCGGGGGGGCCTCTTCCGGGGAGCTGTTTTTT.

This clonotype has a single count. This chain's CDR3 is CASSISGGPTTQYF. In nucleotides, the CDR3 is TGTGCCAGTAGTATCTCAGGAGGCCCAACTACGCAGTATTTT. The chain is built from TRBV19 and TRBJ2-3; D is perhaps TRBD2 (5 bases). The CDR3 contains 14 residues. With 3 bases removed from V and 8 bases from J, the gap between germline ends came to 15 bases. Germline values: CDR1 LNHDA, CDR2 SQIVND (reference sequence).

The chain uses TRBV4-1 and TRBJ1-2; 7 nucleotides align to TRBD1. The junction had 3 bases not matched to a gene; V was cut back by 4 bases and J by 1 base. The germline gives CDR1 MGHRA, CDR2 YSYEKL. CDR3 length: 14 amino acids. The CDR3 here is CASSRRDSNYGYTF. The CDR3 DNA sequence: TGCGCCAGCAGCCGTCGGGACAGTAACTATGGCTACACCTTC.

The genes are TRBV28 and TRBJ2-3; possibly TRBD2 for D (5 bases). From germline, CDR1 is MDHEN and CDR2 SYDVKM. This CDR3 comprises 16 residues. Trimming took off 7 bases at V and 2 bases at J, with 19 bases between the two ends. The CDR3 spells CASTAGWLADTDTQYF. The CDR3 DNA is TGTGCCAGCACCGCCGGGTGGCTAGCAGACACAGATACGCAGTATTTT.

CDR3 coding DNA: TGTGCCAGTAGTACCGGGACAGGGAATCAAGGAAACTATGGCTACACCTTC. It codes for CASSTGTGNQGNYGYTF. The V and J genes are TRBV19 and TRBJ1-2, with 9 bases identical to TRBD1. Germline loops: CDR1 LNHDA, CDR2 SQIVND (reference sequence). The V segment lost 4 bases and the J segment 2 bases; nucleotides outside the gene matches: 11. This CDR3 is 17 amino acids long.

This clonotype was counted ten times or more. This chain connects TRBV7-2 to TRBJ2-1; D not resolved. The CDR3 runs 14 residues. CDR1 and CDR2 (germline): SGHTA, FQGNSA. Trimming shortened V by 3 bases and J by 0 bases, and 6 bases separated the two germline ends. The CDR3 is CASSFESSYNEQFF. The CDR3, as DNA: TGTGCCAGCAGCTTCGAAAGCTCCTACAATGAGCAGTTCTTC.

The V call is TRBV5-3, the J call TRBJ2-5; D gene unclear. TRBV5-3 is filed as an ORF, its function uncertain. The CDR3 has 12 residues. V lost 9 bases and J 0 bases, leaving 9 bases between the germline ends. The CDR3 reads CAMYQYQETQYF. The CDR3 DNA reads TGTGCCATGTACCAGTACCAAGAGACCCAGTACTTC.

This clonotype was seen only a few times. CDR3 sequence reads: CASSLGQGQYPQHF. CDR3 DNA: TGTGCCAGCAGCTTAGGACAGGGCCAATATCCCCAGCATTTT. This chain uses TRBV7-9 with TRBJ1-5; TRBD1 matches at 7 bases. The CDR3 has 14 residues. Looked up from germline, CDR1 is SEHNR and CDR2 is FQNEAQ (reference sequence). With V trimmed by 1 base and J by 10 bases, 7 bases remained unmatched.

This clonotype was picked up a small number of times. This may stem from a read error, because a much larger clone lies one nucleotide away. CDR3 protein: CASGLAGGNEQYF. CDR3 nucleotides: TGTGCCAGCGGCTTAGCGGGAGGTAACGAGCAGTACTTC. This chain connects TRBV6-2 or TRBV6-3 to TRBJ2-7, with 10 bases fitting TRBD2. Germline CDR1 reads MNHEY; CDR2 reads SVGEGT. V lost 8 bases, J lost 5 bases, and 6 bases stayed unmatched. The CDR3 has 13 amino acids.

This clonotype has just a few counts. The rearrangement uses TRBV7-2 and TRBJ2-1; no clear D gene. The CDR3 totals 11 residues. Per germline, CDR1 SGHTA and CDR2 FQGNSA. Trimming left V 3 bases short and J 9 bases short, with 6 bases between. The CDR3 region has the DNA TGTGCCAGCAGCTTTATGGCTGAGCAGTTCTTC. It yields the protein CASSFMAEQFF.

This clonotype was found a few times. V gene TRBV7-9 combines with J gene TRBJ2-3; D uncertain. Germline CDR1 is SEHNR and CDR2 is FQNEAQ (reference sequence). The CDR3 sequence is 14 residues long. V was shortened by 8 bases and J by 1 base, with 13 bases between the two germline ends. CDR3 residues: CASSVMGGTDTQYF. The DNA of the CDR3 is TGTGCCAGCTCCGTCATGGGTGGCACAGATACGCAGTATTTT.